What follows is one T cell receptor beta chain and its context. The CDR3 is 13 residues long. V dropped 4 bases and J dropped 11; count of bases not matched to a gene: 9. Germline V CDR1 and CDR2: SGHNT, YYREEE (reference sequence). The data derive from a study of blood T cell repertoires in COVID-19. In the study's own analysis: Nucleated cell number was recorded as an estimate derived from reference gene primer amplification. Here immunoSEQ multiplex PCR was the method, and the copy in TCRdb shows in-frame clones only, minus some. V and J calls and clone size are as listed in that table; D and trimming were resolved from the DNA. The sample records around 260,000 clones, around 90% being singletons.

The sequencing input was peripheral blood. This sequence joins TRBV5-4 and TRBJ2-7; the match to TRBD2 covers 10 bases. This clonotype originated in a human donor in a cohort sampled during active COVID-19. DNA for the CDR3: TGTGCCAGCAGCCAGATAGCGGGGGGTAAGGAGTACTTC. Its protein product is CASSQIAGGKEYF. Looking up the rest from reference TRBV5-4 and TRBJ2-7 gives the full variable domain: ETGVTQSPTHLIKTRGQQVTLRCSSQSGHNTVSWYQQALGQGPQFIFQYYREEENGRGNFPPRFSGLQFPNYSSELNVNALELDDSALYLCASSQIAGGKEYFGPGTRLTVT.